The TCR beta chain described here comes from a study of T cells in Graves' hyperthyroidism and ophthalmopathy. Study-wide results and caveats: Expanded thyroid clonotypes (above 0.001) were mostly also found in blood.

The germline gives CDR1 SGHRS, CDR2 YFSETQ. The CDR3 length is 15 residues. Between the trimmed V and J ends, which lost 0 bases and 0 bases, there was a span of 9 bases. TCR beta CDR3 regions were amplified from RNA transcripts. HTBI primers were the set used in a first-round RT-PCR of the TCR CDR3. TCRdb re-called the multiplex PCR reads with MiXCR, one entry per CDR3 protein. The top ten hold 40% to 65% of the sample, which has about 200,000 distinct CDR3 sequences, about 17% seen once. This clonotype was observed at least ten times. As yet, its antigen is unknown. Diagnostic assessment was based on clinical symptoms, serum thyroxine and TRAb, thyroid ultrasound and orbital computed tomography. Source material for PBMCs was around 10 ml fresh peripheral blood.

The J gene is TRBJ1-2, the V gene TRBV5-1; D gene uncertain. Sequenced input: blood. This clonotype originated in a woman aged 45 to 65 with Graves' hyperthyroidism. CDR3 sequence reads: CASSLEVSANYGYTF. The CDR3 region has the DNA TGCGCCAGCAGCTTGGAAGTGTCGGCTAACTATGGCTACACCTTC.